What follows describes a single T cell receptor (beta chain). The sample originates from a study of blood T cell repertoires in COVID-19. The overall study: PBMCs, B-cell-depleted T cells, or T cells were the source of the cDNA or gDNA that made up the material.

V shed 3 bases and J shed 14 bases, with 14 bases lying between them. Per the germline V gene, CDR1 is MDHEN and CDR2 is SYDVKM. There are 13 residues in the CDR3. Method: immunoSEQ multiplex PCR; TCRdb's copy keeps in-frame clones and lacks some. This table has fewer than 300,000 clones, approximately 85% appearing once. The sample comprised PBMCs or T cells enriched from blood (not recorded which). The V gene is TRBV28, the J gene TRBJ1-6; D remains ambiguous. This receptor was obtained from a woman in her 30s who had recovered from COVID-19. CDR3 in DNA: TGTGCCAGCAGTTTCCAACAGAGTCTAACCCTCCACTTT. Its translation is CASSFQQSLTLHF.